This T cell receptor beta chain comes out of a study of shared clonotypes between healthy human individuals. Assay execution proceeded at the deep level. Clones were sequenced by immunoSEQ multiplex PCR, and TCRdb holds only the in-frame ones, with some missing. This table has millions of clones, roughly 94% appearing once. Sequences were obtained from naive CD4+ T cells sorted from blood. Subset here: CD45RA+ positively selected. The source of this sequence is a young man in good health.

The CDR3 DNA follows: TGTGCCAGCAGCAGACAGGCTTTATCGCCCACAGATACGCAGTATTTT. Amino acid sequence: CASSRQALSPTDTQYF. The gene calls are TRBV11-2 and TRBJ2-3, with D maybe TRBD1 (6 bases). The V gene's germline CDR1 is SGHAT and CDR2 FQNNGV. CDR3 size: 16 residues. V gave up 5 bases and J gave up 2 bases, with 17 bases separating them.